This is a list of T cell receptor beta chains from one sample in a study of blood T cell repertoires in COVID-19. Clones were read by immunoSEQ multiplex PCR, and TCRdb kept only the in-frame ones, dropping some. The sample lists approximately 280,000 clones; around 85% were seen once. Sequencing was performed on peripheral blood. The receptors come from a human donor with COVID-19, enrolled during active disease. The donor label of this sample is uncertain. Each CDR3 is given with its conserved first and last residue. D genes are given only for firm matches. A clone size is listed for some rows: how often the clone was seen (once, few, many), or a class if it is expanded.

DNA | CDR3 | J | size | V | D
TGTGCCAGCAGCGTAACTAGCGGGAGCGGAGAGACCCAGTACTTC | CASSVTSGSGETQYF | TRBJ2-5 | - | TRBV9 | TRBD2
TGTGCCAGCAGCCCTAACGCCGGTAATCCTAATGAAAAACTGTTTTTT | CASSPNAGNPNEKLFF | TRBJ1-4 | - | TRBV28 | -
TGCGCCAGCAGCTTGGTCTCGACGGGAAATGAGCAGTTCTTC | CASSLVSTGNEQFF | TRBJ2-1 | - | TRBV5-1 | -
TGTGCCAGTAGTACGGCGGGGGTCTCTGGGGCCAACGTCCTGACTTTC | CASSTAGVSGANVLTF | TRBJ2-6 | - | TRBV19 | TRBD2
TGTGCCACCAGTGAACCGGGACAGGGTTGGTATGGCTACACCTTC | CATSEPGQGWYGYTF | TRBJ1-2 | once | TRBV24-1 | TRBD1
TGCAGCGTTGTACCCGACAACTCTGGAAACACCATATATTTT | CSVVPDNSGNTIYF | TRBJ1-3 | - | TRBV29-1 | -
TGCAGCGCTGGGACAGGGGGCCGTAATGAGCAGTTCTTC | CSAGTGGRNEQFF | TRBJ2-1 | - | TRBV29-1 | TRBD1
TGTGCCTGGAGTGTACGGTGGAGCGGGACAAGCTCCTACGAGCAGTACTTC | CAWSVRWSGTSSYEQYF | TRBJ2-7 | once | TRBV30 | -
TGCGCCAGCAGCTTGGACGGAGCTTCTGGAAACACCATATATTTT | CASSLDGASGNTIYF | TRBJ1-3 | - | TRBV5-1 | -
TGTGCCAGCAGCCAACACGCAGGGGAGAACACCGGGGAGCTGTTTTTT | CASSQHAGENTGELFF | TRBJ2-2 | - | TRBV3-1/TRBV3-2 | -
TGTGCCAGTTCTCGGACCGGGACAAACACTGAAGCTTTCTTT | CASSRTGTNTEAFF | TRBJ1-1 | - | TRBV19 | -
TGTGCCAGCAGTCTCACACCAAACACTGAAGCTTTCTTT | CASSLTPNTEAFF | TRBJ1-1 | - | TRBV3-1/TRBV3-2 | -
TGTGCCAGCAGGGGCCCCAATGAAAAACTGTTTTTT | CASRGPNEKLFF | TRBJ1-4 | - | TRBV10-3 | -
TGTGCCAGCAGCCAAGGGATTCCGGGACTATCCTACGAGCAGTACTTC | CASSQGIPGLSYEQYF | TRBJ2-7 | - | TRBV14 | TRBD2
TGCGCCAGCAGTCCTTCCGACAGGAGCTCCTACGAGCAGTACTTC | CASSPSDRSSYEQYF | TRBJ2-7 | - | TRBV10-2 | -
TGTGCCAGCAGTTACTCCTTAGACAGGGGTCGACGCAATCAGCCCCAGCATTTT | CASSYSLDRGRRNQPQHF | TRBJ1-5 | few | TRBV6-2/TRBV6-3 | TRBD1
TGTGCCTGGAGTAATAGCGGGAGAGGCCACTCCTACAATGAGCAGTTCTTC | CAWSNSGRGHSYNEQFF | TRBJ2-1 | - | TRBV30 | TRBD2
TGTGCCAGCAGCGTGCAGGGGGTGGGGGCTGAAGCTTTCTTT | CASSVQGVGAEAFF | TRBJ1-1 | - | TRBV3-1/TRBV3-2 | TRBD1
TGTGCCAGCAGCTTCATGGGCTCTGAGCAGTTCTTC | CASSFMGSEQFF | TRBJ2-1 | - | TRBV5-5 | -
TGTGCCAGCAGTTCTGGGGGGGCGAACACCGGGGAGCTGTTTTTT | CASSSGGANTGELFF | TRBJ2-2 | - | TRBV28 | TRBD2
TGTGCCAGCAGCCAAGATCTAGGCGGGAGATGGTACGAGCAGTACTTC | CASSQDLGGRWYEQYF | TRBJ2-7 | - | TRBV3-1/TRBV3-2 | TRBD2
TGTGCCAGTAGTATAATTGGGGGCGCCGACTATGGCTACACCTTC | CASSIIGGADYGYTF | TRBJ1-2 | - | TRBV19 | -
TGTGCCAGCAGCTCCCTCAGGGGGCTCGGAAACACCATATATTTT | CASSSLRGLGNTIYF | TRBJ1-3 | - | TRBV7-9 | TRBD1
TGTGCCAGTAGTAAAGCCGAGGAAGATACGCAGTATTTT | CASSKAEEDTQYF | TRBJ2-3 | - | TRBV19 | -
TGTGCCAGCAGGGGACAGGGAGGAGGCTACACCTTC | CASRGQGGGYTF | TRBJ1-2 | - | TRBV25-1 | TRBD1
TGTGCCAGCAGCTGGGCAGAGAACACCGGGGAGCTGTTTTTT | CASSWAENTGELFF | TRBJ2-2 | - | TRBV7-3 | -
TGTGCCACACTCCCCCACTCTGGGGCCAACGTCCTGACTTTC | CATLPHSGANVLTF | TRBJ2-6 | once | TRBV28 | -
TGTGCCAGCAGTTACTCGACAGGCGGCTACACCTTC | CASSYSTGGYTF | TRBJ1-2 | - | TRBV6-6 | -
TGTGCCAGCAGTTCCATAGCGGGAGGGTCCTACAATGAGCAGTTCTTC | CASSSIAGGSYNEQFF | TRBJ2-1 | - | TRBV28 | TRBD2
TGTGCCACCAGCAGAGGCGTCGGCGGGAGCTCCTACGAGCAGTACTTC | CATSRGVGGSSYEQYF | TRBJ2-7 | - | TRBV15 | TRBD2
TGTGCTAGTGGTTTGTACTTAGCGGCTAGCACAGATACGCAGTATTTT | CASGLYLAASTDTQYF | TRBJ2-3 | - | TRBV12-5 | -
TGTGCCTGGAGTGGTATCAGCTCTAGGGGTAGCTCCTACAATGAGCAGTTCTTC | CAWSGISSRGSSYNEQFF | TRBJ2-1 | many | TRBV30 | -
TGCGCCAGCAGCCAAGAGGTCTGGGGAGATCAGCCCCAGCATTTT | CASSQEVWGDQPQHF | TRBJ1-5 | - | TRBV4-3 | -
TGCACCAGCAGCCAAGATCAATCCTCCGGTCCTGACTATGGCTACACCTTC | CTSSQDQSSGPDYGYTF | TRBJ1-2 | - | TRBV1 | -
TGTGCCAGCACTTCCCCTAGCGGACAAGAGACCCAGTACTTC | CASTSPSGQETQYF | TRBJ2-5 | few | TRBV28 | TRBD2
TGCGCCAGCAGCCCATCCGGGGGCTCCTACAATGAGCAGTTCTTC | CASSPSGGSYNEQFF | TRBJ2-1 | - | TRBV5-1 | -
TGTGCCAGCAGTTACTCTAGGAACACTGAAGCTTTCTTT | CASSYSRNTEAFF | TRBJ1-1 | few | TRBV6-6 | -
TGTGCCAGCAGAGAGGACTATGGCTACACCTTC | CASREDYGYTF | TRBJ1-2 | - | TRBV28 | -
TGTGCCAGCAGCTCGACGGCTAGCTCTGGAAACACCATATATTTT | CASSSTASSGNTIYF | TRBJ1-3 | - | TRBV7-9 | -
TGTGCCAGCAGTTGGACAGGGGATACGAACACTGAAGCTTTCTTT | CASSWTGDTNTEAFF | TRBJ1-1 | - | TRBV7-6 | TRBD1
TGCAGCGTAGGGGGGGTAGATACGCAGTATTTT | CSVGGVDTQYF | TRBJ2-3 | - | TRBV29-1 | -
TGTGCCAGCAGCCGACATCGAACAGGGGGGACCGGGGAGCTGTTTTTT | CASSRHRTGGTGELFF | TRBJ2-2 | - | TRBV6-2/TRBV6-3 | TRBD1
TGCGCCAGCAGCTTCCAGTCAACGCGGGACACTGAAGCTTTCTTT | CASSFQSTRDTEAFF | TRBJ1-1 | few | TRBV5-1 | -
TGTGCCAGCAGTCTAGCGTACCCAGATACGCAGTATTTT | CASSLAYPDTQYF | TRBJ2-3 | - | TRBV5-4 | -